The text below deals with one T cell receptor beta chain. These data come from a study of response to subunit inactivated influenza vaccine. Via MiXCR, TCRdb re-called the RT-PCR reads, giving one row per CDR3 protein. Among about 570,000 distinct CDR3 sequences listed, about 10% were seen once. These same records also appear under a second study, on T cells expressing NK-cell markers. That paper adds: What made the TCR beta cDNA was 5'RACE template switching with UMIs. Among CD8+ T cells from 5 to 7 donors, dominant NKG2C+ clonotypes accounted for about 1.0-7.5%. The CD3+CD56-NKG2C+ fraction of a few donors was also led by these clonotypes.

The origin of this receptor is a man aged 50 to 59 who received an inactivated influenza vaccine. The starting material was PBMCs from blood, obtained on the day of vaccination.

In DNA form, the CDR3 reads TGTGCCAGCAGGGGGACAGAGCAGACCCAGTACTTC. Protein product: CASRGTEQTQYF. The chain carries TRBV13 and TRBJ2-5; 7 bases are a match to TRBD1. Trimming removed 6 bases from V and 6 bases from J; junction bases left unmatched: 4. In germline, CDR1 is PRHDT, CDR2 FYEKMQ (reference sequence). The CDR3 consists of 12 residues. Supplemented by reference TRBV13 and TRBJ2-5, the full variable domain reads AAGVIQSPRHLIKEKRETATLKCYPIPRHDTVYWYQQGPGQDPQFLISFYEKMQSDKGSIPDRFSAQQFSDYHSELNMSSLELGDSALYFCASRGTEQTQYFGPGTRLLVL.